This T cell receptor (beta chain) originates from a study of cytomegalovirus exposure and HLA in healthy donors. Study-level findings and limits: According to the study, around 160 TCR beta chains were cytomegalovirus-associated. Rare sequences made up most TCRs, while some public TCRs were found in many donors. Specific recognition of CMV antigens was confirmed in vitro for a few chains (all CMV-associated).

Concerning this clone: What it binds is not known.

CDR1 and CDR2 (germline): MNHEY, SVGAGI. The CDR3 extends over 15 amino acids. With V trimmed by 0 bases and J by 5 bases, 3 bases remained unmatched. This table comes from immunoSEQ multiplex PCR, and its TCRdb copy is limited to in-frame clones, with some not included. The repertoire consists of some 240,000 clones, with over 75% occurring once and the leading ten covering roughly 2%. The sample comprised PBMCs. The chain joins TRBV6-5 to TRBJ2-3, with 9 bases that match TRBD2. The sequence came from a young woman in good health and CMV-seropositive. The CDR3 coding sequence is TGTGCCAGCAGTTACTCGACTAGCGGCATAGATACGCAGTATTTT. Amino acid sequence: CASSYSTSGIDTQYF.